This T cell receptor (beta chain) was obtained from a study of control samples from healthy donors and cancer patients. The CDR3 length is 16 residues. Germline CDR1 SGHRS, CDR2 YFSETQ. The V and J ends lost 4 bases and 8 bases, in that order; junction bases with no gene match: 12. The data were produced by immunoSEQ multiplex PCR, yet TCRdb's version contains in-frame clones alone and is incomplete. The sample has roughly 120,000 clones, 80% to 90% seen once. The receptor was isolated from a woman in her fifties or sixties in good health. The specimen was blood. V and J are TRBV5-1 and TRBJ1-2; 12 bases agree with TRBD1. The CDR3 DNA follows: TGCGCCAGCAGCATGGGGACAGGGGGCAATTTAGACGGCTACACCTTC. Residues: CASSMGTGGNLDGYTF.